Shown below are 19 T cell receptor beta chains from a single sample sequenced in a study of shared T cell receptors in the human thymus (dated by TCRdb to about 2021). To prepare the library, the immunoSEQ multiplex PCR assay was applied. TCRdb carries this immuneACCESS record with in-frame sequences only. Its versions omit some clonotypes, under half of them owing to an unresolved V gene in the studies checked, with the rest unexplained. The sample includes under 850,000 clones, with approximately 87% observed a single time. Jointly, the top ten make up 0.01% of the sample. These data were also reused for a study on human thymus T cells.

Sequencing input: thymocytes. The receptors come from a boy in the first two years of life with a congenital heart defect. Donor details come from another sample of the same person, matched by shared clones.

The chain uses TRBV7-2 and TRBJ2-7; TRBD2 matches 12 bases. The CDR3 has 18 residues. V shed 0 bases, J shed 2 bases, and the junction held 8 bases outside the gene matches. The V gene's germline CDR1 is SGHTA and CDR2 FQGNSA. The CDR3 reads CASSLAGSSGRDTYEQYF. CDR3 in DNA: TGTGCCAGCAGCTTAGCGGGGTCTAGCGGGAGGGACACCTACGAGCAGTACTTC.

In this sample, this clone turned up a few times. This chain uses TRBV27 with TRBJ2-4; possibly TRBD2 for D (6 bases). Trimming left V 6 bases short and J 0 bases short, with 12 bases between. This CDR3 comprises 15 residues. Looked up from germline, CDR1 is MNHEY and CDR2 is SMNVEV (reference sequence). This CDR3 is CASSPRGEAKNIQYF. In DNA, the CDR3 is TGTGCCAGCAGCCCACGCGGGGAAGCCAAAAACATTCAGTACTTC.

Comments on this clone: The CDR3 does not close with the conserved phenylalanine or tryptophan, likely indicating a read error. The limits of the CDR3 on the DNA are not certain, so only TCRdb's listed CDR3 is given. The chain has TRBV4-1 and TRBJ2-3; the table gives TRBD2 as D, unverified against the DNA. Germline loops: CDR1 MGHRA, CDR2 YSYEKL. The CDR3 has 10 residues if both end residues are counted. CDR3 sequence reads: CASSFRLDLV.

The V call is TRBV30, the J call TRBJ2-6, with 12 bases fitting TRBD1. The CDR3 is 18 amino acids. Germline values: CDR1 GTSNPN, CDR2 SVGIG (reference sequence). V shed 3 bases, J shed 4 bases, and the junction held 10 bases outside the gene matches. The CDR3 region has the DNA TGTGCCTGGAGAGGTCCGGGACAGGGGGCGGGAGGGGCCAACGTCCTGACTTTC. This sequence encodes CAWRGPGQGAGGANVLTF.

This chain connects TRBV6-1 to TRBJ2-1; unclear D gene. The CDR3 runs to 16 residues. Trimming shortened V by 1 base and J by 0 bases, and 10 bases separated the two germline ends. Per germline, CDR1 MNHNS and CDR2 SASEGT. The CDR3 here is CASSEDAALSYNEQFF. The CDR3 region has the DNA TGTGCCAGCAGTGAAGATGCGGCCCTCTCCTACAATGAGCAGTTCTTC.

This chain joins TRBV5-1 and TRBJ1-1; TRBD1 matches 7 bases. The V and J ends lost 2 bases and 1 base, in that order; junction bases with no gene match: 2. The CDR3 has 14 amino acids. Looked up from germline, CDR1 is SGHRS and CDR2 is YFSETQ. The CDR3 loop reads CASSFRDRNTEAFF. CDR3 nucleotides: TGCGCCAGCAGCTTCCGGGACAGGAACACTGAAGCTTTCTTT.

The chain uses TRBV10-2 and TRBJ2-7; TRBD2 matches at 9 bases. The germline V gene has CDR1 WSHSY and CDR2 SAAADI. The CDR3 is 18 amino acids. J was trimmed by 2 bases and V by 2 bases; bases with no gene match: 13. This CDR3 is CASSEQSSGNATPYEQYF. The CDR3 DNA sequence: TGCGCCAGCAGTGAGCAGTCTAGCGGGAATGCGACTCCCTACGAGCAGTACTTC.

The chain uses TRBV27 and TRBJ2-5; possible D gene TRBD2, 7 bases. V was trimmed by 0 bases and J by 5 bases, leaving 10 bases between them. The CDR3 has 14 amino acids. Germline V lookup: CDR1 MNHEY, CDR2 SMNVEV (reference sequence). This chain's CDR3 is CASSLSRGPETQYF. Here the CDR3 DNA reads TGTGCCAGCAGTTTATCGCGGGGGCCCGAGACCCAGTACTTC.

This clone was counted a single time. The V and J genes are TRBV2 and TRBJ2-5; D possibly corresponds to TRBD2 (5 bases). Germline CDR1 and CDR2: SNHLY and FYNNEI. The length of the CDR3 is 16 residues. Trimming took 4 bases from V and 1 from J, leaving 16 bases between them. This chain's CDR3 is CASSGSLASFQETQYF. Written as DNA, the CDR3 is TGTGCCAGCAGTGGGTCCTTAGCGAGCTTCCAAGAGACCCAGTACTTC.

The V call is TRBV6-1, the J call TRBJ1-5; D not certain. The V end was cut by 5 bases, the J end by 5 bases, with 7 bases between. The CDR3 length is 12 residues. CDR1 and CDR2 from the germline V gene are MNHNS and SASEGT. This CDR3 reads CASSWQDQPQHF. The CDR3 DNA is TGTGCCAGCAGTTGGCAAGATCAGCCCCAGCATTTT.

The V gene is TRBV18, the J gene TRBJ2-5; possibly TRBD1 for D (6 bases). Trimming cost V 2 bases and J 2 bases, with 15 bases left between them. Germline CDR1 is KGHSH and CDR2 is LQKENI. CDR3 length: 16 amino acids. This CDR3 reads CASSPGVRGSQETQYF. The DNA of the CDR3 is TGTGCCAGCTCACCAGGGGTCAGGGGCTCACAAGAGACCCAGTACTTC.

This clone turned up a few times. The chain uses TRBV5-4 and TRBJ2-3, with 8 nucleotides matching TRBD1. This CDR3 spans 19 amino acids. The J segment lost 1 base and the V segment lost 5 bases, leaving 18 bases of the junction unmatched. Germline lookup yields CDR1 SGHNT and CDR2 YYREEE (reference sequence). The CDR3: CASRHTGTGGGRGTDTQYF. CDR3 in DNA: TGTGCCAGCAGGCATACGGGTACAGGGGGAGGAAGGGGCACAGATACGCAGTATTTT.

CDR3 amino acids: CASSQEPSGSKPDTQYF. The CDR3 nucleotides read TGCGCCAGCAGCCAAGAACCGAGCGGGAGTAAGCCAGATACGCAGTATTTT. J is TRBJ2-3 and V is TRBV4-1; 8 bases match TRBD2. The germline V gene has CDR1 MGHRA and CDR2 YSYEKL. The V segment lost 0 bases and the J segment 4 bases; nucleotides outside the gene matches: 9. The CDR3 loop spans 17 amino acids.

Concerning this clone itself: Compared with germline, one end of the junction differs, possibly owing to a read error. The chain combines TRBV2 with TRBJ2-7; 7 bases fit TRBD1. CDR3 length: 14 residues. Per germline, CDR1 SNHLY and CDR2 FYNNEI. The CDR3 sequence: CATSRGRNSYEQYF. CDR3 DNA: TGTGCCACCAGTAGGGGGCGGAACTCCTACGAGCAGTACTTC. Full variable domain (outside the CDR3, taken from reference TRBV2 and TRBJ2-7): EPEVTQTPSHQVTQMGQEVILRCVPISNHLYFYWYRQILGQKVEFLVSFYNNEISEKSEIFDDQFSVERPDGSNFTLKIRSTKLEDSAMYFCATSRGRNSYEQYFGPGTRLTVT.

J is TRBJ2-7 and V is TRBV13, with 7 bases matching TRBD2. Unmatched junction bases numbered 7, after V lost 6 bases and J lost 5 bases. The CDR3 is 13 amino acids. CDR1 and CDR2 from the germline V gene are PRHDT and FYEKMQ (reference sequence). The CDR3: CASSTGGWDEQYF. The CDR3 coding sequence is TGTGCCAGCAGTACCGGGGGGTGGGACGAGCAGTACTTC.

The genes are TRBV4-2 and TRBJ2-3; a possible D gene is TRBD2 (6 bases). CDR3 length equals 17 residues. Trimming left V 0 bases short and J 1 base short, with 14 bases between. Germline-derived CDR1 and CDR2 are LGHNA and YNFKEQ. This CDR3 is CASSQEAGIRRTDTQYF. CDR3 sequence (DNA): TGTGCCAGCAGCCAAGAGGCGGGGATTCGTCGCACAGATACGCAGTATTTT.

The V call is TRBV7-3, the J call TRBJ2-6; D gene uncertain. Germline lookup yields CDR1 SGHTA and CDR2 FQGTGA. The CDR3 is made up of 16 amino acids. V gave up 5 bases and J gave up 4 bases, with 15 bases separating them. The CDR3 DNA reads as TGTGCCAGCAGCCCCCTGGAGATGGAGGGGGCCAACGTCCTGACTTTC. It encodes CASSPLEMEGANVLTF.

In DNA, the CDR3 is TGTGCCAGCAGTCTCCAGGGGGGCATAGGGCAGCCCCAGCATTTT. This encodes CASSLQGGIGQPQHF. V usage is TRBV28 and J usage is TRBJ1-5, with 7 bases identical to TRBD1. This CDR3 has 15 residues. CDR1 is MDHEN and CDR2 is SYDVKM in the germline V gene. With 5 bases clipped from V and 7 bases from J, the junction kept 11 bases outside the gene matches.

The CDR3 protein is CASSQAPHPEDTEAFF. CDR3 in DNA: TGTGCCAGCAGCCAAGCCCCTCATCCCGAGGACACTGAAGCTTTCTTT. V and J are TRBV14 and TRBJ1-1; D is unclear. There are 16 residues in the CDR3. V was pared by 1 base and J by 3 bases, with 15 bases between. Looked up from germline, CDR1 is SGHDN and CDR2 is FVKESK. Filled out from reference TRBV14 and TRBJ1-1, the complete variable domain reads EAGVTQFPSHSVIEKGQTVTLRCDPISGHDNLYWYRRVMGKEIKFLLHFVKESKQDESGMPNNRFLAERTGGTYSTLKVQPAELEDSGVYFCASSQAPHPEDTEAFFGQGTRLTVV.